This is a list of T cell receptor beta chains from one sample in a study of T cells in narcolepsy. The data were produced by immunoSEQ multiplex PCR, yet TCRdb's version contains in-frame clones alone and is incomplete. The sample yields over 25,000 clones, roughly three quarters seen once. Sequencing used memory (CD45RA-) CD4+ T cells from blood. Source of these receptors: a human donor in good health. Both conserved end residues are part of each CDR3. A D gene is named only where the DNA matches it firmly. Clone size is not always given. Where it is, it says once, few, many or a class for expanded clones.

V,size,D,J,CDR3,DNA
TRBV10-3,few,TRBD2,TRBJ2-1,CAISTGTSAYNEQFF,TGTGCCATCAGTACCGGGACTAGCGCTTACAATGAGCAGTTCTTC
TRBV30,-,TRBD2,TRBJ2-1,CACQRTSGNRNEQFF,TGTGCCTGTCAGAGGACTAGCGGGAATCGGAATGAGCAGTTCTTC
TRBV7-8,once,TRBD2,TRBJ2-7,CASSFLAGGDEQYF,TGTGCCAGCAGCTTCTTAGCGGGGGGCGACGAGCAGTACTTC
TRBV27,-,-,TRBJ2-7,CASSLQGGYEQYF,TGTGCCAGCAGTTTACAGGGGGGCTACGAGCAGTACTTC
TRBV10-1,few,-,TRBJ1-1,CASSESGGEAFF,TGCGCCAGCAGTGAGTCGGGCGGCGAAGCTTTCTTT
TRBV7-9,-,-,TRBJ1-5,CASSLVGDQPQHF,TGTGCCAGCAGCTTAGTGGGGGATCAGCCCCAGCATTTT
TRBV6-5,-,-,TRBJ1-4,CASKGYATNEKLFF,TGTGCCAGCAAAGGATACGCAACTAATGAAAAACTGTTTTTT
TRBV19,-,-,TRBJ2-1,CASSQNYYNEQFF,TGTGCCAGTAGTCAGAACTATTACAATGAGCAGTTCTTC
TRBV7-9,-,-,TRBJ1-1,CASSLDGVWGTEAFF,TGTGCCAGCAGCTTAGATGGGGTCTGGGGCACTGAAGCTTTCTTT
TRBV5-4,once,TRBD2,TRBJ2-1,CASSSSGRTFDEQFF,TGTGCCAGCAGCTCTAGCGGGAGGACATTCGATGAGCAGTTCTTC
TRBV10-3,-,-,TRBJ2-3,CASRGGAGDTQYF,TGTGCCAGTAGGGGGGGAGCAGGAGATACGCAGTATTTT
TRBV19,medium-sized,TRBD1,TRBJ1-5,CASSIAGTGSYQPQHF,TGTGCCAGTAGTATAGCCGGGACAGGCTCCTATCAGCCCCAGCATTTT
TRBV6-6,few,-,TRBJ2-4,CASSDSQGAKNIQYF,TGTGCCAGCAGTGACTCGCAGGGAGCCAAAAACATTCAGTACTTC
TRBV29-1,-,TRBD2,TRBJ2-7,CSVQAGVGEQYF,TGCAGCGTTCAAGCGGGAGTGGGGGAGCAGTACTTC
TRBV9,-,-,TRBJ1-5,CASSVSGTPEQPQHF,TGTGCCAGCAGTGTATCCGGGACCCCAGAGCAGCCCCAGCATTTT
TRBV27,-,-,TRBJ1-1,CASSTPGRDGPGEAFF,TGTGCCAGCAGCACCCCGGGAAGGGACGGCCCAGGGGAAGCTTTCTTT
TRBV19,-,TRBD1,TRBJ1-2,CASRSLRQGNYYGYTF,TGTGCCAGTAGGAGCCTTCGACAGGGAAATTACTATGGCTACACCTTC
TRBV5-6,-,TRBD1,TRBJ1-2,CASSPPDRGYGYTF,TGTGCCAGCAGCCCTCCCGACAGGGGCTATGGCTACACCTTC
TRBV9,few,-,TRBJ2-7,CASSVRPDGREQYF,TGTGCCAGCAGCGTCCGACCGGACGGACGCGAGCAGTACTTC
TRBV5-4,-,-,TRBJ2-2,CASSLFGAATGELFF,TGTGCCAGCAGCTTGTTTGGGGCGGCCACCGGGGAGCTGTTTTTT
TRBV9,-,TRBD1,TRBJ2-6,CASSQTTGGAYGANVLTF,TGTGCCAGCAGCCAGACGACAGGGGGCGCTTATGGGGCCAACGTCCTGACTTTC
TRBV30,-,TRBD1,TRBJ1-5,CAWKPRDRGRDQPQHF,TGTGCCTGGAAACCACGGGACAGGGGTCGGGATCAGCCCCAGCATTTT
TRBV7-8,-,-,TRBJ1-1,CASSALMNTEAFF,TGTGCCAGCAGCGCCCTGATGAACACTGAAGCTTTCTTT
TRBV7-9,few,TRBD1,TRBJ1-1,CASSLGDRGNTEAFF,TGTGCCAGCAGCTTAGGGGACAGGGGTAACACTGAAGCTTTCTTT
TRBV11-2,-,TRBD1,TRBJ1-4,CASSRYPGTGDGSEKLFF,TGTGCCAGCAGCCGCTACCCCGGGACAGGGGACGGGAGTGAAAAACTGTTTTTT
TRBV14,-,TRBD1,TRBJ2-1,CASSDGTGGSNEQFF,TGTGCCAGCAGCGACGGGACAGGGGGCTCCAATGAGCAGTTCTTC
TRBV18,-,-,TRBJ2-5,CASSTEETQYF,TGTGCCAGCTCAACCGAAGAGACCCAGTACTTC
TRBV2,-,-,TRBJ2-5,CASMRVDLETQYF,TGTGCCAGCATGAGAGTGGATTTGGAGACCCAGTACTTC
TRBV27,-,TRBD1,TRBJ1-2,CASSYADRVLSYTF,TGTGCCAGCAGCTACGCCGACAGGGTTCTTAGCTACACCTTC
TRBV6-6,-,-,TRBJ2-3,CASSYPETKTDTQYF,TGTGCCAGCAGTTACCCAGAGACTAAGACAGATACGCAGTATTTT